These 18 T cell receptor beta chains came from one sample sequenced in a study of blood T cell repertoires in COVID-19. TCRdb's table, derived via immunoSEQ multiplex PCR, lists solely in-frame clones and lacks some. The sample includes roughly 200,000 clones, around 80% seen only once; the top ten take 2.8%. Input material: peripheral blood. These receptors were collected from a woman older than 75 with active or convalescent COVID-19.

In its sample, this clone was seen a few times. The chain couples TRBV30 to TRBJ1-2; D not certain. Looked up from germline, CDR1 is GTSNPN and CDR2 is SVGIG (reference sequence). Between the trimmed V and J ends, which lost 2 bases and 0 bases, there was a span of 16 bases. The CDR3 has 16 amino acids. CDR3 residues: CAWSPGLGLANYGYTF. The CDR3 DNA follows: TGTGCCTGGAGTCCCGGATTAGGCCTAGCTAACTATGGCTACACCTTC.

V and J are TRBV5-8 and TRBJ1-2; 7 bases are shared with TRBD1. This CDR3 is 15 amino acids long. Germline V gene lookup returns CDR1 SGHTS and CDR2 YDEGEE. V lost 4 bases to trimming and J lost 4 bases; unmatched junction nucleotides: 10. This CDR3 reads CASSPEGAGPYGYTF. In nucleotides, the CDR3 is TGTGCCAGCAGCCCGGAGGGGGCAGGGCCCTATGGCTACACCTTC.

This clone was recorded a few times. The CDR3 DNA sequence: TGTGCCAGCAGCCGGGACAGGACAATTACGGAAGCTTTCTTT. It specifies CASSRDRTITEAFF. This chain uses TRBV14 with TRBJ1-1; 8 positions agree with TRBD1. Germline V gene sequence: CDR1 SGHDN, CDR2 FVKESK. V shed 4 bases, J shed 8 bases, and the junction held 9 bases outside the gene matches. The CDR3 spans 14 residues.

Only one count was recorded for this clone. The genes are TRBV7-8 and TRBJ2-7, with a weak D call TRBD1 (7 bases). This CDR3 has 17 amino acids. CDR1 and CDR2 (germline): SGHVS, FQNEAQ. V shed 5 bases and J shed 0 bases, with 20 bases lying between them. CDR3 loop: CASSPNGAGQISYEQYF. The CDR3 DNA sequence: TGTGCCAGCAGCCCAAACGGGGCGGGACAGATCTCCTACGAGCAGTACTTC.

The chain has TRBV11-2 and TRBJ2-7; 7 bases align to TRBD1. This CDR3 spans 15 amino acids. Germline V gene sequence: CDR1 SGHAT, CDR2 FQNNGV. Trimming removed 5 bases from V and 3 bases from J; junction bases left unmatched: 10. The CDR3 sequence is CASSLTDRANYEQYF. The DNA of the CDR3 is TGTGCCAGCAGCCTCACCGACAGGGCAAACTACGAGCAGTACTTC.

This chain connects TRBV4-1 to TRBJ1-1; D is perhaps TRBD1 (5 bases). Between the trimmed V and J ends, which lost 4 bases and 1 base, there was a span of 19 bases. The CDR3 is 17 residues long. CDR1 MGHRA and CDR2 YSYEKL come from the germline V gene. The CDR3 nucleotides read TGCGCCAGCAGCCTAGGGGAGGTTCGCATAAAGAACACTGAAGCTTTCTTT. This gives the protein CASSLGEVRIKNTEAFF.

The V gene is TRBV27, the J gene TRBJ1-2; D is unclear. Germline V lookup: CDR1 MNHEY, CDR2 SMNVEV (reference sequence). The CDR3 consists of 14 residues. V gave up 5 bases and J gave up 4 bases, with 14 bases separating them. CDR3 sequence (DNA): TGTGCCAGCAGTAAAACCGGGAGCAGCTATGGCTACACCTTC. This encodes CASSKTGSSYGYTF.

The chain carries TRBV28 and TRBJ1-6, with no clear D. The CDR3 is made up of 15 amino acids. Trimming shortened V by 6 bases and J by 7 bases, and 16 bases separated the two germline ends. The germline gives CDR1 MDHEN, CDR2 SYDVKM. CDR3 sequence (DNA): TGTGCCAGCAGCCCCTCCCGGAGTACCAATTCACCCCTCCACTTT. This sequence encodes CASSPSRSTNSPLHF.

The CDR3 region has the DNA TGTGCCAGCAAAGGACTAGCGGGGGGACGGAATGAGCAGTTCTTC. Translation: CASKGLAGGRNEQFF. The chain is built from TRBV6-5 and TRBJ2-1, with 14 bases lining up with TRBD2. J lost 7 bases, V lost 7 bases, and 6 bases had no gene match. This CDR3 is built from 15 residues. Germline loops: CDR1 MNHEY, CDR2 SVGAGI.

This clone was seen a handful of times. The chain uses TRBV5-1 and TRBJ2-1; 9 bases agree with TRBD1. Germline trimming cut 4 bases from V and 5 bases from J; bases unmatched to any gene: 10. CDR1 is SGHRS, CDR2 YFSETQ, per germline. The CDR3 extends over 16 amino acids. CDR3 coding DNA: TGCGCCAGCAGCACCAGGACAGGGGAGTACCACAATGAGCAGTTCTTC. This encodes CASSTRTGEYHNEQFF.

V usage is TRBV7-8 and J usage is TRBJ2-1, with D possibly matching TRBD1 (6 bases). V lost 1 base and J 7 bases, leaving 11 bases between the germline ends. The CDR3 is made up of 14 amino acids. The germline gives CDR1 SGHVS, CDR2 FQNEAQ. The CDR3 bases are TGTGCCAGCAGCTTAGGAGACAGGAATAATGAGCAGTTCTTC. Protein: CASSLGDRNNEQFF.

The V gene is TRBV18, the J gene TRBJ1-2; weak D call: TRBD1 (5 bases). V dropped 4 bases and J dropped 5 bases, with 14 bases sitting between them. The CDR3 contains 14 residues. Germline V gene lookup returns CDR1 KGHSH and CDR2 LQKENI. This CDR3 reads CASSLVDRRYGYTF. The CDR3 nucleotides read TGTGCCAGCTCACTCGTTGACAGAAGATATGGCTACACCTTC.

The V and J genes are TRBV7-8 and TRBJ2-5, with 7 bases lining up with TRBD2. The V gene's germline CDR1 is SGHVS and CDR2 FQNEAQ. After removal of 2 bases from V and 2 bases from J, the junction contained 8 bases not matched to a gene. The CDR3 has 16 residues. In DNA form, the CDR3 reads TGTGCCAGCAGCTTAAACTGGCGGGGGTTGCAAGAGACCCAGTACTTC. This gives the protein CASSLNWRGLQETQYF.

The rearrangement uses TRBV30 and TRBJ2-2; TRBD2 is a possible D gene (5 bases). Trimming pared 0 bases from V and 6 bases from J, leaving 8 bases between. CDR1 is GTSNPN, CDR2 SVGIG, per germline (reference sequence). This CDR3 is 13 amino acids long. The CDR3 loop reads CAWSVHGAGELFF. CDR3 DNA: TGTGCCTGGAGTGTACACGGGGCCGGGGAGCTGTTTTTT.

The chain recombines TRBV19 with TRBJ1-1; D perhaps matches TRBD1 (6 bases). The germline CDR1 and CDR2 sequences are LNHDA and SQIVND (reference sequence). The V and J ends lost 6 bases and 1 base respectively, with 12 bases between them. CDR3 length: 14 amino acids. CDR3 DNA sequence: TGTGCCAGTAGCCTAAGGGGGGGGAACACTGAAGCTTTCTTT. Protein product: CASSLRGGNTEAFF.

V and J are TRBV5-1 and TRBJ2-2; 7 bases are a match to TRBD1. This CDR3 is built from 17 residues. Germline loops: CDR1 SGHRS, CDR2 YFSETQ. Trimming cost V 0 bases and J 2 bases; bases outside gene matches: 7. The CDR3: CASSLGQGVLNTGELFF. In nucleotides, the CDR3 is TGCGCCAGCAGCTTGGGACAGGGCGTTCTCAACACCGGGGAGCTGTTTTTT.

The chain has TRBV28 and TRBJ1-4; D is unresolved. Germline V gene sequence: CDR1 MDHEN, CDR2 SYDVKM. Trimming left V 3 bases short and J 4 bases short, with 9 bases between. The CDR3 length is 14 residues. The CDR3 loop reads CASSLESNNEKLFF. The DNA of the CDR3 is TGTGCCAGCAGTTTGGAGAGCAATAATGAAAAACTGTTTTTT.

CDR3 residues: CASSFDRPENRGYGYTF. CDR3 nucleotide sequence: TGCGCCAGCAGCTTTGACCGCCCAGAAAACAGGGGCTATGGCTACACCTTC. The chain joins TRBV5-1 to TRBJ1-2; TRBD1 agrees at 7 bases. The V gene end was trimmed by 2 bases and the J gene end by 4 bases; junction bases not matched to a gene: 14. The V gene's germline CDR1 is SGHRS and CDR2 YFSETQ. This CDR3 comprises 17 residues.